The entry below gives a single TCR beta chain sequence along with its context. These data come from a study of Ad26.COV2.S vaccination and SARS-CoV-2 variants. CDR3 length: 16 residues. Germline V gene lookup returns CDR1 KGHSH and CDR2 LQKENI. Trimming left V 3 bases short and J 0 bases short, with 12 bases between. Sequencing used immunoSEQ multiplex PCR; TCRdb keeps in-frame clones, though not all of them. The data contain around 340,000 clones, 88% of them seen just once; the ten biggest clones take up around 6.4%. Treatment described: some 20 received Ad26.COV2.S at low or high dose, single or two shots; about 5 received placebo; per-sample allocation not given. Samples were taken on day 63 after the first vaccine or placebo injection.

The TCR originated in a person aged 18-65 years who received the Ad26.COV2.S COVID-19 vaccine or a placebo. V usage is TRBV18 and J usage is TRBJ2-1, with D perhaps matching TRBD1 (6 bases). Sequenced material: peripheral blood, taken in a trial of Ad26.COV2.S vaccine versus placebo. The CDR3 DNA is TGTGCCAGCTCACCGTTACAGGGAGCCTCCTACAATGAGCAGTTCTTC. Translated, it gives CASSPLQGASYNEQFF.